The T cell receptor beta chain under discussion was sequenced for a study of ipilimumab plus nivolumab after autologous stem cell transplantation. Study summary: A median of 8 nivolumab and 5 ipilimumab doses were given. Study results and caveats: Authors suggest TCR repertoire, Treg phenotype and gut microbiota support further study.

Trimming removed 1 base from V and 5 bases from J; junction bases left unmatched: 1. Germline V gene lookup returns CDR1 LGHNA and CDR2 YNFKEQ. This CDR3 has 15 amino acids. The protocol was immunoSEQ multiplex PCR, while the TCRdb copy is restricted to in-frame clones and leaves out a portion. The sample lists 17,000 or so clones; 70% to 85% were seen once. Patients got ipilimumab 1 mg/kg beginning 14 to 28 days post-transplant. Comment on this clone: Its antigen is as yet unknown.

The J gene is TRBJ2-1, the V gene TRBV4-2; 11 bases fit TRBD1. The sequences come from PBMCs, collected in a trial of ipilimumab plus nivolumab as post-transplant consolidation. The TCR comes from a male donor with diffuse large B-cell lymphoma. The CDR3 coding sequence is TGTGCCAGCAGCCAAGGGACAGGGGGCCACAATGAGCAGTTCTTC. Translating gives CASSQGTGGHNEQFF.